This is a list of T cell receptor beta chains from one sample in a study of control samples from healthy donors and cancer patients. The repertoire was sequenced with immunoSEQ multiplex PCR; TCRdb's copy has only in-frame clones and lacks some. The table includes roughly 370,000 clones, more than 80% detected once. The sample was PBMCs. The receptors shown here come from a man aged 35-49 years with head and neck cancer. Both conserved end residues are part of each CDR3. D genes are given only for firm matches. For some rows the clone size is stated as once, few or many, or as a class when expanded; others skip it.

D gene,V gene,J gene,clone size,CDR3 DNA,CDR3 protein
.,TRBV18,TRBJ2-1,.,TGTGCCAGCTCAGCAGCGGGTCGCACCTACAATGAGCAGTTCTTC,CASSAAGRTYNEQFF
TRBD2,TRBV6-2/TRBV6-3,TRBJ2-5,.,TGTGCCAGCAGTTACTCGCCTAGCGGATACCAAGAGACCCAGTACTTC,CASSYSPSGYQETQYF
.,TRBV3-1/TRBV3-2,TRBJ1-3,.,TGTGCCAGCAGCGAGGTCCTCCCGGGCTCTGGAAACACCATATATTTT,CASSEVLPGSGNTIYF
TRBD1,TRBV29-1,TRBJ2-3,.,TGCAGCGTTGAAGGACAGGGGGTAGATACGCAGTATTTT,CSVEGQGVDTQYF
TRBD2,TRBV13,TRBJ2-7,.,TGTGCCAGCAGCGGTCGACTAGCGGGAGTGGGGGAGCAGTACTTC,CASSGRLAGVGEQYF
.,TRBV30,TRBJ2-5,.,TGTGCCTGGAGTGTAGGGCTAGGTGAGACCCAGTACTTC,CAWSVGLGETQYF
.,TRBV19,TRBJ1-2,.,TGTGCCAGTAGTTTGACAGCCACTAACTATGGCTACACCTTC,CASSLTATNYGYTF
TRBD1,TRBV27,TRBJ1-1,.,TGTGCCAGCAGTTTATGGGGTGGACAGGGGTTGGGCACTGAAGCTTTCTTT,CASSLWGGQGLGTEAFF
.,TRBV2,TRBJ1-6,.,TGTGCCAGCGATGGGGAGAGCTCCTATAATTCACCCCTCCACTTT,CASDGESSYNSPLHF
TRBD2,TRBV19,TRBJ2-1,.,TGTGCCAGTAGTAACACGGGACTAGCGGGAAATGAGCAGTTCTTC,CASSNTGLAGNEQFF
.,TRBV3-1/TRBV3-2,TRBJ1-2,.,TGTGCCAGCAGCCAAGTGAGCTATGGCTACACCTTC,CASSQVSYGYTF
TRBD1,TRBV6-5,TRBJ2-5,.,TGTGCCAGCAGCCCCCCGGGACAGGGTCAGGAGACCCAGTACTTC,CASSPPGQGQETQYF
.,TRBV7-2,TRBJ1-1,.,TGTGCCAGCAGCTTCTGGGGGAACACTGAAGCTTTCTTT,CASSFWGNTEAFF
.,TRBV11-2,TRBJ2-4,few,TGTGCCAGCAGCTTGAGAAGGGGGGAGGAAAACATTCAGTACTTC,CASSLRRGEENIQYF
.,TRBV19,TRBJ2-1,.,TGTGCCAGTAGTATAGATGTTGTCTCCTACAATGAGCAGTTCTTC,CASSIDVVSYNEQFF
.,TRBV11-2,TRBJ1-1,.,TGTGCCAGCAGCCCCGGATTGAACACTGAAGCTTTCTTT,CASSPGLNTEAFF
TRBD1,TRBV27,TRBJ1-4,.,TGTGCCAGCAGTTTAAGGGTCGACAGGGGAACGGGTGAAAAACTGTTTTTT,CASSLRVDRGTGEKLFF
.,TRBV24-1,TRBJ2-2,.,TGTGCCACCAGTGAAGGGAGGAACACCGGGGAGCTGTTTTTT,CATSEGRNTGELFF
.,TRBV7-6,TRBJ2-2,.,TGTGCCAGCAGCCGAACTACCAAAACCGGGGAGCTGTTTTTT,CASSRTTKTGELFF
.,TRBV28,TRBJ2-7,.,TGTGCCAGCAGTGGGGCCGGGGAGCAGTACTTC,CASSGAGEQYF
.,TRBV24-1,TRBJ1-2,.,TGTGCCACCAGTGACGCCAGGACCAACTATGGCTACACCTTC,CATSDARTNYGYTF
.,TRBV5-4,TRBJ1-1,.,TGTGCCAGCAGCATGACAGCGAACACTGAAGCTTTCTTT,CASSMTANTEAFF
.,TRBV5-3,TRBJ2-7,.,TGTGCCAGAAGCATCCTTAGGACGGAAAAATACGAGCAGTACTTC,CARSILRTEKYEQYF
TRBD1,TRBV4-2,TRBJ1-1,.,TGTGCCAGCAGCCAAGCGGGACAGGGGTGGACTGAAGCTTTCTTT,CASSQAGQGWTEAFF
.,TRBV11-2,TRBJ1-4,.,TGTGCCAGCAGCTTAAGCGCCCCCTATACGGATGAAAAACTGTTTTTT,CASSLSAPYTDEKLFF
TRBD1,TRBV13,TRBJ1-1,.,TGTGCCAGCAGCTACGGGACAGGTGAAAACACTGAAGCTTTCTTT,CASSYGTGENTEAFF
.,TRBV6-1,TRBJ2-2,.,TGTGCCAGCAGTGAACCTCTATACGGCACCGGGGAGCTGTTTTTT,CASSEPLYGTGELFF
.,TRBV11-2,TRBJ1-4,.,TGTGCCAGCAGCTCCTGGGGGGAGACTAATGAAAAACTGTTTTTT,CASSSWGETNEKLFF